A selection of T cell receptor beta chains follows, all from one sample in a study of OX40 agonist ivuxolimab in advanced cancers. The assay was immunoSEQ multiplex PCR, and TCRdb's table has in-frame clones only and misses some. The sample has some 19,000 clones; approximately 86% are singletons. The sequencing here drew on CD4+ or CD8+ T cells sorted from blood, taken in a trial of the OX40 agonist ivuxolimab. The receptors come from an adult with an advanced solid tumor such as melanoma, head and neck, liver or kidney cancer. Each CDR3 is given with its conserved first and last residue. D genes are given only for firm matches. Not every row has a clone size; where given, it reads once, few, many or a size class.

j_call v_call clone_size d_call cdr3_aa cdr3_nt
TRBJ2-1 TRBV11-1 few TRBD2 CASRSLAGGYNEQFF TGTGCCAGCAGGTCCCTAGCGGGGGGCTACAATGAGCAGTTCTTC
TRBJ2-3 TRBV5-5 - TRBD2 CASSWTSGGPDTQYF TGTGCCAGCAGTTGGACTAGCGGGGGGCCAGATACGCAGTATTTT
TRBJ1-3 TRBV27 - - CASSLRGISGNTIYF TGTGCCAGCAGTTTACGCGGTATCTCTGGAAACACCATATATTTT
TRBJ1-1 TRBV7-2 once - CASSSGAGTEAFF TGTGCCAGCAGTTCTGGGGCAGGGACTGAAGCTTTCTTT
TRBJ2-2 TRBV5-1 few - CASSFRNGNTGELFF TGCGCCAGCAGTTTCAGGAATGGAAACACCGGGGAGCTGTTTTTT
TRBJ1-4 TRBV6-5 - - CASSYPDGGDEKLFF TGTGCCAGCAGTTACCCAGACGGGGGGGATGAAAAACTGTTTTTT
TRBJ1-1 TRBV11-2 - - CASSASGDGNTEAFF TGCGCCAGCAGCGCAAGCGGGGACGGTAACACTGAAGCTTTCTTT
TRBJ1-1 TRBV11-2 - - CASSFEQNTEAFF TGTGCCAGCAGCTTCGAACAGAACACTGAAGCTTTCTTT
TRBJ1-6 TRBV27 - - CASSPYGSQNNSPLHF TGTGCCAGCAGTCCCTATGGGTCTCAGAATAATTCACCCCTCCACTTT
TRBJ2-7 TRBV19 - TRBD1 CASSFGTADYEQYF TGTGCCAGTAGTTTCGGGACAGCAGACTACGAGCAGTACTTC
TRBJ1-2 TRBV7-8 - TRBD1 CASSSGTGGYYGYTF TGTGCCAGCAGCTCCGGGACAGGGGGCTACTATGGCTACACCTTC
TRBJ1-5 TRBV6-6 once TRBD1 CASSPKGTENVQPQHF TGTGCCAGCAGCCCCAAGGGGACAGAGAACGTCCAGCCCCAGCATTTT
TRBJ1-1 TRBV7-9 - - CASSLTQERDEAFF TGTGCCAGCAGCTTGACCCAGGAGAGAGATGAAGCTTTCTTT
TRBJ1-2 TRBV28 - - CASSFRGARDGYTF TGTGCCAGCAGTTTTCGGGGCGCTAGGGATGGCTACACCTTC
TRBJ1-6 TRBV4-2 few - CASSQERYSYNSPLHF TGTGCCAGCAGCCAAGAAAGGTACTCCTATAATTCACCCCTCCACTTT
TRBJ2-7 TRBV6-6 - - CASSPGTLAYEQYF TGTGCCAGCAGTCCCGGGACATTAGCCTACGAGCAGTACTTC
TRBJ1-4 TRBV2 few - CASSEALAAGGEKLFF TGTGCCAGCAGTGAAGCGCTGGCAGCTGGGGGTGAAAAACTGTTTTTT
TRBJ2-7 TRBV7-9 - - CASSLGVGGYEQYF TGTGCCAGCAGCTTAGGGGTCGGGGGCTACGAGCAGTACTTC
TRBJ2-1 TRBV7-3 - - CASSFQGNEQFF TGTGCCAGCAGCTTCCAGGGTAATGAGCAGTTCTTC
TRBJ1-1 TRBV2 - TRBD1 CASSESGQGRGTEAFF TGTGCCAGCAGTGAAAGTGGACAGGGAAGGGGAACTGAAGCTTTCTTT
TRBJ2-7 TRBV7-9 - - CASSPQGGYEQYF TGTGCCAGCAGCCCCCAGGGGGGCTACGAGCAGTACTTC
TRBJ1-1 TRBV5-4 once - CASSPDEAGLGEAFF TGTGCCAGCAGCCCAGATGAGGCGGGCTTGGGTGAAGCTTTCTTT
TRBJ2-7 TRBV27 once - CASSPTGYEQYF TGTGCCAGCAGCCCAACAGGGTACGAGCAGTACTTC
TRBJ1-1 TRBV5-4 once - CASRLGRATEAFF TGTGCCAGCAGGCTTGGACGGGCCACTGAAGCTTTCTTT
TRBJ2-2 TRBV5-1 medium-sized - CASSRAGTDEELFF TGCGCCAGCAGCAGAGCCGGGACGGACGAAGAGCTGTTTTTT
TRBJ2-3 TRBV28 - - CASSPFGGTDTQYF TGTGCCAGCAGCCCCTTTGGGGGCACAGATACGCAGTATTTT
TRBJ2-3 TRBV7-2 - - CASSPERASGTDTQYF TGTGCCAGCAGCCCCGAAAGAGCTAGTGGCACAGATACGCAGTATTTT
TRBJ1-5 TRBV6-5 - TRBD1 CASSSGQGLGTQHF TGTGCCAGCAGTTCCGGACAGGGACTGGGGACCCAGCATTTT
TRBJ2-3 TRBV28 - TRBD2 CASSLLGLAGSTDTQYF TGTGCCAGCAGTTTACTTGGACTAGCGGGGAGCACAGATACGCAGTATTTT
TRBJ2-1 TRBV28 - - CASSQGLREQFF TGTGCCAGCAGCCAGGGACTTCGGGAGCAGTTCTTC
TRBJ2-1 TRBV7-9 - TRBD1 CASSRGQSNEQFF TGTGCCAGCAGCCGGGGACAGAGCAATGAGCAGTTCTTC
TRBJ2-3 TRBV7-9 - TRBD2 CASSLLGGGGDTQYF TGTGCCAGCAGCTTATTGGGCGGGGGTGGAGATACGCAGTATTTT
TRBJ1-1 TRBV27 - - CASSLQWPSREAFF TGTGCCAGCAGTTTACAATGGCCTTCCCGTGAAGCTTTCTTT
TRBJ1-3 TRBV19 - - CASSGREAGNTIYF TGTGCCAGTAGCGGACGAGAGGCTGGAAACACCATATATTTT
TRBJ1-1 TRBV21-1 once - CASSKVWDRDTEAFF TGTGCCAGCAGCAAAGTATGGGACAGGGACACTGAAGCTTTCTTT
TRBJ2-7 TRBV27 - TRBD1 CASSLRRRDRPYEQYF TGTGCCAGCAGCCTAAGGCGCCGGGACAGGCCCTACGAGCAGTACTTC
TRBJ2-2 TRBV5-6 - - CASSSPLLAAGELFF TGTGCCAGCAGCTCCCCTTTACTAGCCGCCGGGGAGCTGTTTTTT
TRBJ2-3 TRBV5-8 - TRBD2 CASSRVTSLVPDTQYF TGTGCCAGCAGCCGTGTGACTAGCCTGGTCCCAGATACGCAGTATTTT
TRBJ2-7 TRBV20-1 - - CSAPLGYEQYF TGCAGTGCCCCACTTGGCTACGAGCAGTACTTC
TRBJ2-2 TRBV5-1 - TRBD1 CASSGTGTKNTGELFF TGCGCCAGCAGCGGGACAGGTACAAAGAACACCGGGGAGCTGTTTTTT
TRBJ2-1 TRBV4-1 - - CASSLSTSYNEQFF TGCGCCAGCAGCTTATCGACTAGCTACAATGAGCAGTTCTTC
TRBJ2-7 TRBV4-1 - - CASSHHPTGTRWVYEQYF TGCGCCAGCAGCCATCACCCTACAGGGACGAGGTGGGTCTACGAGCAGTACTTC
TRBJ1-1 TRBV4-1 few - CASSQGGDLPPGTEAFF TGCGCCAGCAGCCAAGGTGGGGACCTCCCACCGGGGACTGAAGCTTTCTTT
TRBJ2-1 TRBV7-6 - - CASTDGGNEQFF TGTGCCAGCACCGACGGAGGCAATGAGCAGTTCTTC
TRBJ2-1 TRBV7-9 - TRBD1 CASSRVTGLVDNEQFF TGTGCCAGCAGCCGAGTGACAGGGCTCGTAGACAATGAGCAGTTCTTC
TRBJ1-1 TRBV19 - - CASSIGTRTTEAFF TGTGCCAGTAGTATAGGGACCAGGACCACTGAAGCTTTCTTT
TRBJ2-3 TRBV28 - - CASSLGGTDTQYF TGTGCCAGCAGTTTAGGCGGCACAGATACGCAGTATTTT
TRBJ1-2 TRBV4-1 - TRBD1 CASSQVRSGGFSYGYTF TGCGCCAGCAGCCAAGTTCGATCAGGGGGCTTCAGCTATGGCTACACCTTC
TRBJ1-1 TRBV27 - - CASSLLRWRGDTEAFF TGTGCCAGCAGTTTGCTCAGGTGGCGCGGGGACACTGAAGCTTTCTTT
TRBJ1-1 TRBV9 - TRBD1 CASSADRVDTEAFF TGTGCCAGCAGCGCGGACAGGGTGGACACTGAAGCTTTCTTT
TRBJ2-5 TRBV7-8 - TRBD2 CASSSVAGGFQETQYF TGTGCCAGCAGCTCAGTAGCGGGGGGGTTTCAAGAGACCCAGTACTTC
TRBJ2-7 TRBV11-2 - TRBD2 CASSFVLAATYEQYF TGTGCCAGCAGCTTTGTTCTAGCGGCAACCTACGAGCAGTACTTC
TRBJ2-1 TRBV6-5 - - CASSYSGGYNEQFF TGTGCCAGCAGTTACTCCGGGGGTTACAATGAGCAGTTCTTC
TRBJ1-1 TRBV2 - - CALRRGASGTEAFF TGTGCTTTAAGGAGGGGGGCGTCGGGCACTGAAGCTTTCTTT
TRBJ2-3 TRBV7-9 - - CEELIGDTQYF TGTGAGGAGTTGATCGGAGATACGCAGTATTTT
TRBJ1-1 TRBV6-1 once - CASSEKRAGGTEAFF TGTGCCAGCAGTGAAAAAAGGGCGGGCGGGACTGAAGCTTTCTTT
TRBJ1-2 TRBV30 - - CAFREYGYTF TGTGCCTTCCGGGAGTATGGCTACACCTTC
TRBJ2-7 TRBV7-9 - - CASSLVPGVGSYEQYF TGTGCCAGCAGCTTAGTACCAGGGGTCGGCTCCTACGAGCAGTACTTC
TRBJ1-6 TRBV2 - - CASSVAGSSYNSPLHF TGTGCCAGCAGTGTAGCAGGGTCTTCCTATAATTCACCCCTCCACTTT